This T cell receptor (beta chain) was captured in a study of CD8 T cells in cerebrospinal fluid in Alzheimer's disease. Reanalyzing the 10x single-cell sequencing reads, TCRdb keeps one entry per CDR3 protein, without DNA. This listing includes around 340 distinct CDR3 sequences. Germline CDR1 is KGHDR and CDR2 is SFDVKD. There are 17 residues in the CDR3. Its frequency marks this clonotype as medium-sized. Sequenced material: cerebrospinal fluid. This sequence originates from a human donor with mild cognitive impairment. The V and J genes are TRBV24-1 and TRBJ2-2; the TCRdb call, TRBD2, lacks DNA for checking. CDR3 protein: CATSDLQAGGDTGELFF.